This T cell receptor (beta chain) was captured in a study of blood T cells in healthy people across ages. In this sample, this clonotype turned up a few times. Antigen: not known. The authors ran a second PCR of about 7 to 12 cycles using a sample-barcoded 5' primer and a J-beta primer mix. TCRdb used MiXCR to reprocess the 5' RACE reads, holding one entry per CDR3 protein. The table includes 780,000 or so distinct CDR3 sequences, 53% detected once. Study conclusions and caveats: PBMC samples, being unsorted, prevented any conclusive comparison of naive and antigen-experienced cells.

The germline CDR1 and CDR2 sequences are ENHRY and SYGVKD. V was pared by 11 bases and J by 6 bases, with 13 bases of the junction left unmatched. CDR3 length: 14 residues. The sequence was obtained from an elderly man in good health. The genes are TRBV10-3 and TRBJ2-1; the match to TRBD2 covers 7 bases. Sequencing was carried out using blood. CDR3 residues: CASSPGLGINEQFF. DNA of the CDR3: TGTGCCTCCAGTCCCGGACTAGGAATCAATGAGCAGTTCTTC.